This TCR beta chain was identified during a study of blood T cell repertoires in COVID-19. This CDR3 has 13 residues. CDR1 and CDR2 from the germline V gene are SGHAT and FQNNGV. Trimming removed 1 base from V and 7 bases from J, with 10 bases in between. The protocol was immunoSEQ multiplex PCR, while the TCRdb copy is restricted to in-frame clones and leaves out a portion. This table holds approximately 220,000 clones, about nine tenths found once. The receptor was isolated from a man aged 30 to 45 who had recovered from COVID-19. Material for sequencing was PBMCs or T cells enriched from blood (not recorded which). The V call is TRBV11-2, the J call TRBJ1-2, with no clear D. The CDR3: CASSLVEGVGYTF. The CDR3 DNA follows: TGTGCCAGCAGCTTAGTAGAGGGAGTTGGCTACACCTTC.